This T cell receptor (beta chain) was sequenced during a study of control samples from healthy donors and cancer patients. The protocol was immunoSEQ multiplex PCR, while the TCRdb copy is restricted to in-frame clones and leaves out a portion. The repertoire holds 150,000 to 200,000 clones, with just under 95% as singletons. V was shortened by 5 bases and J by 4 bases, with 14 bases between the two germline ends. The CDR3 has 14 residues. Germline V lookup: CDR1 KGHSH, CDR2 LQKENI. The origin of this receptor is a young man in good health. The chain combines TRBV18 with TRBJ1-2; weak D call: TRBD1 (6 bases). What was sequenced was blood. Written as DNA, the CDR3 is TGTGCCAGCTCAGGGCAGGGGCGCCTCTATGGCTACACCTTC. This translates into CASSGQGRLYGYTF.